This T cell receptor (beta chain) was recovered during a study of regulatory T cells in long-lasting Graves disease. Across the whole study: Those with persistent Graves' disease had received antithyroid drugs for over 5 years with positive TSH receptor antibodies. Study outcomes and limitations: Patients with persistent Graves' had lower TCR diversity than newly diagnosed patients. Persistent disease favored TRBV28, TRBJ1-2 and TRBJ2-5.

Time point of the sample: persistent/refractory GD, antithyroid drugs over 5 years with positive TRAb. From RNA extracted from PBMCs, the TCR library was made. All patients originated from an endocrinology department located in Xi'an, China. Researchers made TCR beta libraries by using iRepertoire HTBI primers and running Arm-PCR on CDR3 regions. TCRdb analysed the multiplex PCR reads with MiXCR anew, one entry per CDR3 protein. The table has 350,000 to 500,000 distinct CDR3 sequences, 21% seen once; the top ten hold around an eighth. The CDR3 has 16 amino acids. The germline CDR1 and CDR2 sequences are SGHVS and FQNEAQ. Comments on this clonotype: Its antigen is unidentified. It may be a read error: a sequence one base away is much more abundant.

This specimen consisted of peripheral blood mononuclear cells (PBMCs), obtained when the disease was refractory, from a patient treated with antithyroid drugs. This receptor was obtained from a female donor with Graves disease. This chain joins TRBV7-8 and TRBJ2-5; 13 nucleotides match TRBD2. As DNA, the CDR3 is TGTGCCAGCAGCCCCAGGACTAGCGGGAGAGGAGAGACCCTGTACTTC. Translating gives CASSPRTSGRGETLYF.